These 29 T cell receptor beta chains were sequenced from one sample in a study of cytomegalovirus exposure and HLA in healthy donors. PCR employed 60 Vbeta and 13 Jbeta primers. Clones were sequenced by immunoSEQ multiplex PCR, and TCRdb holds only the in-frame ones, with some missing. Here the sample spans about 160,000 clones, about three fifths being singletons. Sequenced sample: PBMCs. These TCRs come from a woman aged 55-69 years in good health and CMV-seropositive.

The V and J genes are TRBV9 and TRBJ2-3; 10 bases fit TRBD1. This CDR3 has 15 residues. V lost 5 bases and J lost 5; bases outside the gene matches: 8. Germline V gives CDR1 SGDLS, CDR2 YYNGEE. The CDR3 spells CASSGGTGAGDTQYF. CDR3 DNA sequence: TGTGCCAGCAGTGGCGGGACAGGGGCGGGAGATACGCAGTATTTT.

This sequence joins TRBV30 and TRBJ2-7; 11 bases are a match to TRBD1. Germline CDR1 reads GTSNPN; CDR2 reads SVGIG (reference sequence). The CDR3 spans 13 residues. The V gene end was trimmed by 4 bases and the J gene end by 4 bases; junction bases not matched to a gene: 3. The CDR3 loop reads CAWNRDRGYEQYF. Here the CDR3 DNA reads TGTGCCTGGAACCGGGACAGGGGGTACGAGCAGTACTTC. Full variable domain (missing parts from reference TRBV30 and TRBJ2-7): SQTIHQWPATLVQPVGSPLSLECTVEGTSNPNLYWYRQAAGRGLQLLFYSVGIGQISSEVPQNLSASRPQDRQFILSSKKLLLSDSGFYLCAWNRDRGYEQYFGPGTRLTVT.

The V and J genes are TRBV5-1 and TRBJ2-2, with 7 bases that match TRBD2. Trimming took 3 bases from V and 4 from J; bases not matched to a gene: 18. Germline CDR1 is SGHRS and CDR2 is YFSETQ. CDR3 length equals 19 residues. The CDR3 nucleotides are TGCGCCAGCAGCTCTGCACTACCGGCGGGAGCCTCGGGCACCGGGGAGCTGTTTTTT. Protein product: CASSSALPAGASGTGELFF. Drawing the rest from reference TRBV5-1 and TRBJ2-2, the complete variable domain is KAGVTQTPRYLIKTRGQQVTLSCSPISGHRSVSWYQQTPGQGLQFLFEYFSETQRNKGNFPGRFSGRQFSNSRSEMNVSTLELGDSALYLCASSSALPAGASGTGELFFGEGSRLTVL.

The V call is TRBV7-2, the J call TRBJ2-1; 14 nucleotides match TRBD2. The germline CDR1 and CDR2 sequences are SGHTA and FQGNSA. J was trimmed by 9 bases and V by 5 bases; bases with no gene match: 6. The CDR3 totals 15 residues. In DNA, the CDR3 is TGTGCCAGCAGCATGGGACTAGCGGGAGTAAGTGAGCAGTTCTTC. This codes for CASSMGLAGVSEQFF.

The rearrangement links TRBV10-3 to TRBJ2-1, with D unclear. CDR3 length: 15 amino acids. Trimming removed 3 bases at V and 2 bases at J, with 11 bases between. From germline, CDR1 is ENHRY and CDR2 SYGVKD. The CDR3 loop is CAISDPATAYNEQFF. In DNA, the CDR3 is TGTGCCATCAGTGACCCCGCCACGGCCTACAATGAGCAGTTCTTC.

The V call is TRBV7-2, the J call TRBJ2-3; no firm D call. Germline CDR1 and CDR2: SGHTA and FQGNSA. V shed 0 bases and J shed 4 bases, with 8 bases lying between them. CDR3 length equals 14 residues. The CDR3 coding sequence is TGTGCCAGCAGCTTAGCAGGCGGCGCAGATACGCAGTATTTT. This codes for CASSLAGGADTQYF.

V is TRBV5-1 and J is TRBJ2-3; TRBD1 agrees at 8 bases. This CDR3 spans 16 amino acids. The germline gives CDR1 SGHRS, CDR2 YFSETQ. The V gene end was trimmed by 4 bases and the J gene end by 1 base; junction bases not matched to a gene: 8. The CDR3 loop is CASSKTPGQGTDTQYF. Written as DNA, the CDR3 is TGCGCCAGCAGCAAGACCCCGGGACAGGGCACAGATACGCAGTATTTT.

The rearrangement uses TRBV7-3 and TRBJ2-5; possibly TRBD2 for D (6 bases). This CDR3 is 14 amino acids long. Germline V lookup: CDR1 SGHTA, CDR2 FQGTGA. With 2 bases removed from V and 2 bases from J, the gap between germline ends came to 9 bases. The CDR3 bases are TGTGCCAGCAGCTTATCCGGGACTCAAGAGACCCAGTACTTC. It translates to CASSLSGTQETQYF.

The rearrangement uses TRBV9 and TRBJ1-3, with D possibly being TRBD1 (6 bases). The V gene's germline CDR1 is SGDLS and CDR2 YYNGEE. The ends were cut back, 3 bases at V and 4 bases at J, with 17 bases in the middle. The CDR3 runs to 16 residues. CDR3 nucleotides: TGTGCCAGCAGCGGCGAGCGGGGGGCGCGGGGAAACACCATATATTTT. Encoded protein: CASSGERGARGNTIYF.

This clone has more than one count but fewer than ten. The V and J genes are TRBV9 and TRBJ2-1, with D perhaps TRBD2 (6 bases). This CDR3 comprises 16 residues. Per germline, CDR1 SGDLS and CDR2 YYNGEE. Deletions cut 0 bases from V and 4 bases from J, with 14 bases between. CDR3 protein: CASSVGASVTYNEQFF. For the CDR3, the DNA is TGTGCCAGCAGCGTAGGGGCTAGCGTAACATACAATGAGCAGTTCTTC.

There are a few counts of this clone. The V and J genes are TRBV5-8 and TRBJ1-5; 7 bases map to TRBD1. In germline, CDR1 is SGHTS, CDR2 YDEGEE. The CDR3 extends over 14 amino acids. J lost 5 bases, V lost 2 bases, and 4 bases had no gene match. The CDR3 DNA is TGTGCCAGCAGCTTCTTAGGACAGGATCAGCCCCAGCATTTT. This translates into CASSFLGQDQPQHF.

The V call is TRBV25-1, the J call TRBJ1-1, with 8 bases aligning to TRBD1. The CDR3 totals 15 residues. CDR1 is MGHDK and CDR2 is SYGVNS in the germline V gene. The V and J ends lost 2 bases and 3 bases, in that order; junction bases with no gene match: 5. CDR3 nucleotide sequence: TGTGCCAGCAGTGAACCAGGGGGCGGTGACACTGAAGCTTTCTTT. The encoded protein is CASSEPGGGDTEAFF.

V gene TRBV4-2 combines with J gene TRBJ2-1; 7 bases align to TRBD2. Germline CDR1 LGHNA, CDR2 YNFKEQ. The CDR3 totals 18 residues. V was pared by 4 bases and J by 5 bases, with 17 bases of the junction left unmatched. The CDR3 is CASSLHPSGTHIDNEQFF. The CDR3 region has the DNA TGTGCCAGCAGCCTCCATCCCAGCGGGACCCATATAGACAATGAGCAGTTCTTC.

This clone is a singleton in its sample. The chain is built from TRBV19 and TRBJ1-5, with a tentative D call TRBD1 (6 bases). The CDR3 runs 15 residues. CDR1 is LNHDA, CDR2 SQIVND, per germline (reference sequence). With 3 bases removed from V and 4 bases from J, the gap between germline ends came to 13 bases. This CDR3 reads CASSIEQGLNQPQHF. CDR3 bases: TGTGCCAGTAGTATTGAACAGGGCTTAAATCAGCCCCAGCATTTT.

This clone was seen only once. CDR3 protein: CASRTGVVNEKLFF. The DNA of the CDR3 is TGTGCCAGCAGGACAGGGGTCGTTAATGAAAAACTGTTTTTT. The gene calls are TRBV6-1 and TRBJ1-4; TRBD1 matches 8 bases. Germline values: CDR1 MNHNS, CDR2 SASEGT. The V gene end was trimmed by 6 bases and the J gene end by 4 bases; junction bases not matched to a gene: 4. The CDR3 consists of 14 residues.

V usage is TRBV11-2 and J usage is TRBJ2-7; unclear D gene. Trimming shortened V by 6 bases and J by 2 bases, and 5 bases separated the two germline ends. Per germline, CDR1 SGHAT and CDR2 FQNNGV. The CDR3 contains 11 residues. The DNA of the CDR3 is TGTGCCAGCAGATCGGCCTACGAGCAGTACTTC. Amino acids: CASRSAYEQYF.

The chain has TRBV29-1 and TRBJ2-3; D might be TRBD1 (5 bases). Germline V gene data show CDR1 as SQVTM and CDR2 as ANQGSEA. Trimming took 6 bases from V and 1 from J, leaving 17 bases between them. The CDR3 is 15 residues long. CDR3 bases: TGCAGCGTCCAAACCCGGTCCAGGGGCACAGATACGCAGTATTTT. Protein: CSVQTRSRGTDTQYF.

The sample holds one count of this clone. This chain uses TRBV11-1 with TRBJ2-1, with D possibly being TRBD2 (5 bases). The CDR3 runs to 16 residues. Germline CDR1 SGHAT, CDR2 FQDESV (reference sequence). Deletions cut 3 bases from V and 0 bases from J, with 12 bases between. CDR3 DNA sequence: TGTGCCAGCAGCTTCGGAGCGGAGAGCTCCTACAATGAGCAGTTCTTC. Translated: CASSFGAESSYNEQFF.

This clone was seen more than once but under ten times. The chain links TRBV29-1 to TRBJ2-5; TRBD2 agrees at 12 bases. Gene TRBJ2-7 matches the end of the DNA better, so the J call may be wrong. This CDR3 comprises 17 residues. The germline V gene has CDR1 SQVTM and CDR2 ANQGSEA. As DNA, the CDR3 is TGCAGCGTTGAAGCCCCAAAGACTAGCGGGAGTCAGAACGAGCAGTACTTC. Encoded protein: CSVEAPKTSGSQNEQYF.

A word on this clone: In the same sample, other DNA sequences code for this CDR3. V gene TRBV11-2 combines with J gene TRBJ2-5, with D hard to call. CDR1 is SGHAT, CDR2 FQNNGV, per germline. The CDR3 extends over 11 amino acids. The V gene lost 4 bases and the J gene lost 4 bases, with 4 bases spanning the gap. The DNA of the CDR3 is TGTGCCAGCAGCTCCGGAGAGACCCAGTACTTC. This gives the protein CASSSGETQYF.

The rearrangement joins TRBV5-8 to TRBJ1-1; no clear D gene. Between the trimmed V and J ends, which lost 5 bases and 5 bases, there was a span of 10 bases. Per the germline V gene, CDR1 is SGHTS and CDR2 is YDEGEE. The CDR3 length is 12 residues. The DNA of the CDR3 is TGTGCCAGCAGGTTAGGCGGAACTGAAGCTTTCTTT. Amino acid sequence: CASRLGGTEAFF. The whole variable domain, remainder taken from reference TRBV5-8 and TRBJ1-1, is EAGVTQSPTHLIKTRGQQATLRCSPISGHTSVYWYQQALGLGLQFLLWYDEGEERNRGNFPPRFSGRQFPNYSSELNVNALELEDSALYLCASRLGGTEAFFGQGTRLTVV.

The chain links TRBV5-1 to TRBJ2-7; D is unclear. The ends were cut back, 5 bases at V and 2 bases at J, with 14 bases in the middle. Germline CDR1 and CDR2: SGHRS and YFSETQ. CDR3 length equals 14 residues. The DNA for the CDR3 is TGCGCCAGCAGTTCAGCTGCGGCCGCCTACGAGCAGTACTTC. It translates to CASSSAAAAYEQYF.

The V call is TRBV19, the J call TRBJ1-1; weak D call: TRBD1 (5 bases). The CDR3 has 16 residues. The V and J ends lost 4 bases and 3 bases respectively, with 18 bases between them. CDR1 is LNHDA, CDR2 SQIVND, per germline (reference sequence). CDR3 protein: CASSTYGAPGDTEAFF. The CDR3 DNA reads TGTGCCAGTAGTACCTACGGGGCCCCGGGGGACACTGAAGCTTTCTTT. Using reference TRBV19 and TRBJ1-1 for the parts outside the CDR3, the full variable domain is DGGITQSPKYLFRKEGQNVTLSCEQNLNHDAMYWYRQDPGQGLRLIYYSQIVNDFQKGDIAEGYSVSREKKESFPLTVTSAQKNPTAFYLCASSTYGAPGDTEAFFGQGTRLTVV.

The CDR3 DNA follows: TGTGCCAGCAGCGGAGGGACAGCAAGCAATCAGCCCCAGCATTTT. This codes for CASSGGTASNQPQHF. J is TRBJ1-5 and V is TRBV5-5; 7 bases align to TRBD1. CDR1 is SGHKS, CDR2 YYEKEE, per germline (reference sequence). The CDR3 spans 15 residues. J lost 1 base, V lost 4 bases, and 5 bases had no gene match.

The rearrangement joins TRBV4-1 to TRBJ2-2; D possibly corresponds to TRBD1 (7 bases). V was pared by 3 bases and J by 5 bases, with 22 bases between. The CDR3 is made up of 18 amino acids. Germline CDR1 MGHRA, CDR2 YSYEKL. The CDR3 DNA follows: TGCGCCAGCAGCCAGACAGGGAAGGGTAATGCGGGAACCGGGGAGCTGTTTTTT. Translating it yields CASSQTGKGNAGTGELFF.

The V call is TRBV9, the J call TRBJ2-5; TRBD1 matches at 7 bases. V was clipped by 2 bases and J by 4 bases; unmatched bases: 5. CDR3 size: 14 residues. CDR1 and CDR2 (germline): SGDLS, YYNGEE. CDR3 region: CASSVRDSLETQYF. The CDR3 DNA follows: TGTGCCAGCAGCGTCCGGGACAGCTTAGAGACCCAGTACTTC.

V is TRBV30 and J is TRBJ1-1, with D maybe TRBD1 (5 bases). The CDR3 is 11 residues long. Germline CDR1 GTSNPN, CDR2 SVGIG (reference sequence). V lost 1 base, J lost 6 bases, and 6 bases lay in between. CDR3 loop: CAWSATAEAFF. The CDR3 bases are TGTGCCTGGAGTGCGACAGCTGAAGCTTTCTTT. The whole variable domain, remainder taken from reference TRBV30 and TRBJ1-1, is SQTIHQWPATLVQPVGSPLSLECTVEGTSNPNLYWYRQAAGRGLQLLFYSVGIGQISSEVPQNLSASRPQDRQFILSSKKLLLSDSGFYLCAWSATAEAFFGQGTRLTVV.

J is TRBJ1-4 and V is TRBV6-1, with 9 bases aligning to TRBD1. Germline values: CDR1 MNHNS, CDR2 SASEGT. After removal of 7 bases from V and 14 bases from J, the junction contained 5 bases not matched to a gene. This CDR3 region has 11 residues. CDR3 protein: CASKRTGVLFF. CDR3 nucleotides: TGTGCCAGCAAGCGGACAGGGGTCCTGTTTTTT.

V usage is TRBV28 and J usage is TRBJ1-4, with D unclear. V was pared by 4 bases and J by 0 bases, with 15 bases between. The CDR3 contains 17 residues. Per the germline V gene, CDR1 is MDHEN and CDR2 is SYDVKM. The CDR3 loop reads CASSSPLEGATNEKLFF. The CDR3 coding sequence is TGTGCCAGCAGTTCCCCTTTAGAGGGAGCAACTAATGAAAAACTGTTTTTT.